One sample yielded the 27 T cell receptor beta chains listed below, sequenced in a study of blood T cell repertoires in COVID-19 (dated by TCRdb to the early 2020s). Libraries were constructed by the immunoSEQ multiplex PCR assay. TCRdb limited this immuneACCESS table to in-frame rearrangements with V and J called. A share of clones is missing; checked studies link under half to unresolved V genes, and the rest is unexplained. The sample table shows some 150,000 clones, and 70% to 90% are seen once. The ten biggest clones cover 0.63% of the sample. The sequenced sample consisted of peripheral blood. All receptors derive from a man in his 60s with COVID-19, enrolled during active disease.

V usage is TRBV24-1 and J usage is TRBJ2-1; no reliable D call. The V end lost 4 bases, the J end lost 1 base, and 4 bases lay between the germline ends. Per germline, CDR1 KGHDR and CDR2 SFDVKD. The CDR3 is 13 amino acids. CDR3 sequence: CATSDRSYNEQFF. In nucleotides, the CDR3 is TGTGCCACCAGTGACAGATCCTACAATGAGCAGTTCTTC.

The gene calls are TRBV18 and TRBJ2-2; maybe TRBD2 (5 bases). Germline values: CDR1 KGHSH, CDR2 LQKENI. V was trimmed by 0 bases and J by 1 base, leaving 6 bases between them. This CDR3 contains 15 residues. The CDR3 DNA reads as TGTGCCAGCTCACCACCGGCGGGGAACACCGGGGAGCTGTTTTTT. Its protein is CASSPPAGNTGELFF.

The rearrangement links TRBV10-3 to TRBJ1-4; D remains ambiguous. CDR1 is ENHRY and CDR2 is SYGVKD in the germline V gene. V shed 2 bases and J shed 0 bases, with 4 bases lying between them. The CDR3 loop spans 14 amino acids. The CDR3 sequence is CAISEGSTNEKLFF. The CDR3 DNA reads TGTGCCATCAGTGAGGGCTCAACTAATGAAAAACTGTTTTTT.

The CDR3 region has the DNA TGTGCCACCAGCAGAGATTATCGTCAAGGGGGTATCAATCAGCCCCAGCATTTT. Translating it yields CATSRDYRQGGINQPQHF. J is TRBJ1-5 and V is TRBV15, with D tentatively TRBD1 (6 bases). Deletions cut 0 bases from V and 3 bases from J, with 18 bases between. CDR3 length: 18 residues. Looked up from germline, CDR1 is LNHNV and CDR2 is YYDKDF (reference sequence).

The chain is built from TRBV28 and TRBJ2-3; 7 bases are a match to TRBD2. J gave up 1 base and V 5 bases, and 9 bases lay outside the gene matches. The V gene's germline CDR1 is MDHEN and CDR2 SYDVKM. This CDR3 region has 16 residues. The CDR3 sequence: CASSLQSGVGTDTQYF. The CDR3 DNA sequence: TGTGCCAGCAGTCTTCAAAGCGGGGTGGGCACAGATACGCAGTATTTT.

V usage is TRBV12-3 or TRBV12-4 and J usage is TRBJ2-5, with 7 bases fitting TRBD1. This CDR3 is built from 12 residues. The junction had 3 bases not matched to a gene; V was cut back by 8 bases and J by 3 bases. CDR3 sequence reads: CASGRGKETQYF. The CDR3 nucleotides read TGTGCCAGCGGCAGGGGGAAAGAGACCCAGTACTTC.

This clone was counted a single time. This chain connects TRBV30 to TRBJ1-1; D gene unclear. V lost 0 bases and J 14 bases, leaving 22 bases between the germline ends. Germline CDR1 reads GTSNPN; CDR2 reads SVGIG (reference sequence). This CDR3 has 14 residues. The CDR3 spells CAWSVRFGLLRIFF. CDR3 in DNA: TGTGCCTGGAGTGTACGTTTCGGACTCCTCCGGATCTTCTTT.

This chain joins TRBV24-1 and TRBJ2-2, with a weak D call TRBD2 (7 bases). V shed 4 bases and J shed 3 bases, with 17 bases lying between them. CDR1 KGHDR and CDR2 SFDVKD come from the germline V gene. The CDR3 consists of 17 residues. CDR3 protein: CATSETRGLRHTGELFF. The CDR3 nucleotides are TGTGCCACCAGTGAGACGCGGGGGCTTAGGCACACCGGGGAGCTGTTTTTT.

The V and J genes are TRBV11-2 and TRBJ2-3; TRBD1 matches at 7 bases. The CDR3 sequence is 18 residues long. With V trimmed by 1 base and J by 0 bases, 10 bases remained unmatched. Germline V gene lookup returns CDR1 SGHAT and CDR2 FQNNGV. CDR3 sequence: CASSLAWTSRGSTDTQYF. CDR3 DNA sequence: TGTGCCAGCAGCTTAGCGTGGACCTCCAGGGGGAGCACAGATACGCAGTATTTT.

CDR3 coding DNA: TGTGCCAGTAGTCCTCAGGGTGTGGGCAATGAGCAGTTCTTC. It translates to CASSPQGVGNEQFF. This chain connects TRBV19 to TRBJ2-1; TRBD1 might be the D (5 bases). CDR3 length equals 14 residues. The V gene lost 5 bases and the J gene lost 6 bases, with 14 bases spanning the gap. Germline loops: CDR1 LNHDA, CDR2 SQIVND (reference sequence).

This chain uses TRBV6-2 or TRBV6-3 with TRBJ2-1, with TRBD2 matching 12 bases. Germline V CDR1 and CDR2: MNHEY, SVGEGT. The CDR3 consists of 16 residues. V was pared by 5 bases and J by 5 bases, with 7 bases of the junction left unmatched. The CDR3: CASSQTRLAGDNEQFF. For the CDR3, the DNA is TGTGCCAGCAGTCAAACCCGACTAGCGGGAGACAATGAGCAGTTCTTC.

The V and J genes are TRBV6-1 and TRBJ2-7; TRBD2 aligns across 15 bases. This CDR3 has 18 residues. Trimming cost V 5 bases and J 6 bases; bases outside gene matches: 14. The germline V gene has CDR1 MNHNS and CDR2 SASEGT. CDR3 protein: CASSKGLAGGRGSGEQYF. The DNA for the CDR3 is TGTGCCAGCAGTAAAGGACTAGCGGGAGGGCGAGGTTCGGGCGAGCAGTACTTC.

The chain joins TRBV7-8 to TRBJ2-2, with TRBD1 identical over 9 bases. The CDR3 has 16 residues. Germline values: CDR1 SGHVS, CDR2 FQNEAQ. The J segment lost 5 bases and the V segment lost 5 bases, leaving 9 bases of the junction unmatched. The CDR3 nucleotides read TGTGCCAGCAGCAAACAGGGGGCCTGGGGAACCGGGGAGCTGTTTTTT. Translated: CASSKQGAWGTGELFF.

The rearrangement joins TRBV7-9 to TRBJ2-3; D unclear. The germline V gene has CDR1 SEHNR and CDR2 FQNEAQ (reference sequence). V was pared by 2 bases and J by 2 bases, with 17 bases between. CDR3 length: 17 residues. The CDR3 nucleotides read TGTGCCAGCAGCTTACCCCGCGGCTTCTCGAACACAGATACGCAGTATTTT. Protein product: CASSLPRGFSNTDTQYF.

CDR3 coding DNA: TGTGCCAGCAGGGGCGGCAGGGGGCTGGGGTATAGCAATCAGCCCCAGCATTTT. It yields the protein CASRGGRGLGYSNQPQHF. The chain joins TRBV21-1 to TRBJ1-5; the table's D gene call, TRBD1, was not cross checked with the DNA. TRBV21-1 constitutes a pseudogene. The CDR3 consists of 18 residues.

This chain links TRBV19 with TRBJ2-2; 8 bases are shared with TRBD1. Per the germline V gene, CDR1 is LNHDA and CDR2 is SQIVND (reference sequence). CDR3 length: 17 amino acids. The junction had 11 bases not matched to a gene; V was cut back by 4 bases and J by 4 bases. The CDR3 DNA reads as TGTGCCAGTAGTACCACAGGCAGGGGGCAGGGCACCGGGGAGCTGTTTTTT. Its translation: CASSTTGRGQGTGELFF.

This chain joins TRBV18 and TRBJ1-1; 7 bases agree with TRBD1. The trim removed 3 bases at V and 3 bases at J, leaving 4 bases unmatched. This CDR3 is built from 14 residues. Germline V gene sequence: CDR1 KGHSH, CDR2 LQKENI. The CDR3 reads CASSPPGTDTEAFF. CDR3 DNA sequence: TGTGCCAGCTCACCGCCCGGGACAGACACTGAAGCTTTCTTT.

The rearrangement uses TRBV2 and TRBJ2-2, with D perhaps TRBD1 (6 bases). The CDR3 covers 16 residues. Deletions cut 4 bases from V and 0 bases from J, with 12 bases between. The germline CDR1 and CDR2 sequences are SNHLY and FYNNEI. CDR3 amino acids: CASSASRGANTGELFF. The CDR3 nucleotides are TGTGCCAGCAGTGCCTCCAGGGGAGCGAACACCGGGGAGCTGTTTTTT.

This clone came up once. The V gene is TRBV21-1, the J gene TRBJ2-7; the D segment call TRBD2 is taken from the table without a DNA check. TRBV21-1 is a listed pseudogene. The CDR3 covers 17 residues. The CDR3 DNA follows: TGTGCCAGCAGCACAAGGCGGGACCGGGGGGGGCGGAACGAGCAGTACTTC. This encodes CASSTRRDRGGRNEQYF.

The chain couples TRBV4-2 to TRBJ2-3; TRBD2 aligns across 11 bases. Germline V gene sequence: CDR1 LGHNA, CDR2 YNFKEQ. The CDR3 is 17 residues long. V lost 0 bases and J lost 1; bases outside the gene matches: 3. CDR3 sequence (DNA): TGTGCCAGCAGCCAAGATCTTAGCGGGGGGGGCACAGATACGCAGTATTTT. This sequence encodes CASSQDLSGGGTDTQYF.

In DNA form, the CDR3 reads TGTGCCAGCACCACCCGTAAAGCGGCACTCACAGATACGCAGTATTTT. Residues: CASTTRKAALTDTQYF. This sequence joins TRBV5-4 and TRBJ2-3; D possibly corresponds to TRBD2 (5 bases). Per germline, CDR1 SGHNT and CDR2 YYREEE (reference sequence). Trimming took off 6 bases at V and 2 bases at J, with 19 bases between the two ends. The CDR3 is 16 residues long.

This clone was recorded a few times. The chain employs TRBV5-5 and TRBJ1-2, with D perhaps matching TRBD1 (5 bases). The CDR3 has 14 amino acids. Looked up from germline, CDR1 is SGHKS and CDR2 is YYEKEE (reference sequence). V lost 2 bases and J 1 base, leaving 9 bases between the germline ends. DNA of the CDR3: TGTGCCAGCAGCTTACAGACAGATAACTATGGCTACACCTTC. Protein product: CASSLQTDNYGYTF.

This sequence joins TRBV5-1 and TRBJ2-7, with D unclear. Trimming shortened V by 4 bases and J by 6 bases, and 11 bases separated the two germline ends. Germline assignment: CDR1 SGHRS and CDR2 YFSETQ. CDR3 length: 12 amino acids. As DNA, the CDR3 is TGCGCCAGCAGCCAGGAACGATCCGAGCAGTACTTC. Protein product: CASSQERSEQYF.

V and J are TRBV7-3 and TRBJ1-3; the D gene is possibly TRBD1 (5 bases). Germline assignment: CDR1 SGHTA and CDR2 FQGTGA. The V end was cut by 3 bases, the J end by 8 bases, with 17 bases between. The length of the CDR3 is 15 residues. The CDR3 region has the DNA TGTGCCAGCAGCTTGGTGGCGGGGACGGGTCACACCATATATTTT. Encoded protein: CASSLVAGTGHTIYF.

The chain recombines TRBV29-1 with TRBJ1-2; 9 bases match TRBD1. Germline V CDR1 and CDR2: SQVTM, ANQGSEA. This CDR3 is 12 amino acids long. Trimming cost V 6 bases and J 8 bases; bases outside gene matches: 7. Here the CDR3 DNA reads TGCAGCGTCGCAACAGGGGGCTGGGGCTACACCTTC. Its translation is CSVATGGWGYTF.

The V call is TRBV6-6, the J call TRBJ2-1; the D gene is possibly TRBD2 (7 bases). The germline V and J ends were trimmed by 11 bases and 2 bases, with 16 bases remaining between them. CDR3 length equals 14 residues. CDR1 is MNHNY and CDR2 is SVGAGI in the germline V gene (reference sequence). The CDR3: CACRKGGTYNEQFF. The DNA of the CDR3 is TGTGCCTGTAGAAAGGGGGGGACCTACAATGAGCAGTTCTTC.

This clone was seen a single time. V is TRBV6-2 or TRBV6-3 and J is TRBJ1-2; D ambiguous. The V gene's germline CDR1 is MNHEY and CDR2 SVGEGT. The V and J ends lost 0 bases and 2 bases respectively, with 13 bases between them. The CDR3 consists of 16 residues. CDR3 amino acids: CASSYSKFRYNYGYTF. Written as DNA, the CDR3 is TGTGCCAGCAGTTACTCGAAATTCCGGTACAACTATGGCTACACCTTC.